This is a list of T cell receptor beta chains from one sample in a study of blood T cell repertoires in COVID-19. Produced via immunoSEQ multiplex PCR; TCRdb's table is partial and in-frame only. The sample lists roughly 49,000 clones, roughly 84% occurring once. The sample comprised peripheral blood. These receptors all stem from a man in his fifties with acute or convalescent COVID-19. Both conserved end residues are part of each CDR3. Each record gives: J gene, V gene, CDR3 length, D gene, CDR3 protein, CDR3 DNA. D genes are given only for firm matches.

>TRBJ1-5|TRBV9|15|NA
CASSVSGANNQPQHF
TGTGCCAGCAGCGTGTCAGGGGCCAATAATCAGCCCCAGCATTTT
>TRBJ2-1|TRBV4-3|18|TRBD2
CASSSTLAGVPGYNEQFF
TGCGCCAGCAGCTCAACCTTAGCGGGAGTTCCGGGGTACAATGAGCAGTTCTTC
>TRBJ2-4|TRBV19|16|TRBD1
CASTTERDRGRHIQYF
TGTGCCAGTACCACCGAGCGGGACAGGGGTAGGCACATTCAGTACTTC
>TRBJ2-7|TRBV9|15|TRBD2
CASSMTSGTSYEQYF
TGTGCCAGCAGCATGACTAGCGGGACTTCCTACGAGCAGTACTTC
>TRBJ1-4|TRBV6-2/TRBV6-3|12|NA
CASSYSSGKLFF
TGTGCCAGCAGTTACTCGAGCGGAAAACTGTTTTTT
>TRBJ2-2|TRBV9|15|TRBD2
CASSVDPAGDPELFF
TGTGCCAGCAGCGTAGACCCAGCGGGGGACCCGGAGCTGTTTTTT
>TRBJ1-5|TRBV19|14|TRBD1
CAGDDRGLGQPQHF
TGTGCCGGAGATGACAGGGGGCTAGGTCAGCCCCAGCATTTT
>TRBJ2-1|TRBV4-1|15|TRBD1
CASSPWTGGFNEQFF
TGCGCCAGCAGCCCCTGGACAGGGGGCTTCAATGAGCAGTTCTTC
>TRBJ1-1|TRBV7-9|17|NA
CASSPLPTGRMNTEAFF
TGTGCCAGCAGCCCCCTCCCCACAGGACGTATGAACACTGAAGCTTTCTTT
>TRBJ2-1|TRBV2|15|NA
CASTRDGLPYNEQFF
TGTGCCAGCACCCGGGACGGACTACCCTACAATGAGCAGTTCTTC